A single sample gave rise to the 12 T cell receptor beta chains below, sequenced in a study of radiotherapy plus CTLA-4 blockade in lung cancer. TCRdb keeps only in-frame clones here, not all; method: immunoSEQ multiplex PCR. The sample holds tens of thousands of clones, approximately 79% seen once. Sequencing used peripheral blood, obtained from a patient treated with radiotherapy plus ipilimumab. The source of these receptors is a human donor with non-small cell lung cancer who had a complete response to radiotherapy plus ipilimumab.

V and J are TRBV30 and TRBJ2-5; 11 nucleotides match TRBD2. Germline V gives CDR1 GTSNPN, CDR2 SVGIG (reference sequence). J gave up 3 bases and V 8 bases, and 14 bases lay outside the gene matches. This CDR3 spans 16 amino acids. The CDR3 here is CATDLSGLAAKETQYF. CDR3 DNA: TGTGCCACGGACTTATCGGGACTAGCGGCTAAAGAGACCCAGTACTTC.

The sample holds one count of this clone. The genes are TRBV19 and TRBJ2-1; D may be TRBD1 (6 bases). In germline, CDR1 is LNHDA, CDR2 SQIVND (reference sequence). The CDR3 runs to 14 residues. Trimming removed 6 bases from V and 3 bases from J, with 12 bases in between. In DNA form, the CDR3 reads TGTGCCAGTAGCGCAGGGGCGGGCTACAATGAGCAGTTCTTC. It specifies CASSAGAGYNEQFF.

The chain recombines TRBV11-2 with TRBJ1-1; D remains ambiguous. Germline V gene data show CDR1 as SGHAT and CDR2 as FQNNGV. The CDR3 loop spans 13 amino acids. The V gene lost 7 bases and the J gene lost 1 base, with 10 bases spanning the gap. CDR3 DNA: TGTGCCAGCACCTCCACTGCGAACACTGAAGCTTTCTTT. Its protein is CASTSTANTEAFF.

The CDR3, as DNA: TGCGCCAGCAGCTTGGCCACTAGCGGGAATGTCGGGGAGCTGTTTTTT. Translated, it gives CASSLATSGNVGELFF. This sequence joins TRBV5-1 and TRBJ2-2, with TRBD2 identical over 10 bases. Trimming cost V 0 bases and J 7 bases; bases outside gene matches: 6. Germline V gene data show CDR1 as SGHRS and CDR2 as YFSETQ. This CDR3 is 16 amino acids long. The whole variable domain, filled in from reference TRBV5-1 and TRBJ2-2, reads KAGVTQTPRYLIKTRGQQVTLSCSPISGHRSVSWYQQTPGQGLQFLFEYFSETQRNKGNFPGRFSGRQFSNSRSEMNVSTLELGDSALYLCASSLATSGNVGELFFGEGSRLTVL.

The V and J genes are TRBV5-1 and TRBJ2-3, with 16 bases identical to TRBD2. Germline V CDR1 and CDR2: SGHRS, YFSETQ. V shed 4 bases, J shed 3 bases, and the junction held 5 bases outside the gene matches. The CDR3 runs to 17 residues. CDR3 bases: TGCGCCAGCAGCCCTCCGGGACTAGCGGGAGGGACAGATACGCAGTATTTT. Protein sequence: CASSPPGLAGGTDTQYF.

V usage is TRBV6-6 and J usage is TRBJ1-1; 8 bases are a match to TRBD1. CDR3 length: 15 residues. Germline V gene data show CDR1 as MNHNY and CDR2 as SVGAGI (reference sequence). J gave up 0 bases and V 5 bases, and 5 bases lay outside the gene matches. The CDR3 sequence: CASSPGGSLNTEAFF. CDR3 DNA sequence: TGTGCCAGCAGTCCAGGGGGCAGCTTGAACACTGAAGCTTTCTTT.

In DNA, the CDR3 is TGCGCCAGCAGCTTGGGTAGTGCGGGAGGAAAGGTGAATGAGCAGTTCTTC. Amino acids: CASSLGSAGGKVNEQFF. V usage is TRBV5-1 and J usage is TRBJ2-1, with 8 positions matching TRBD2. The CDR3 has 17 residues. V shed 0 bases and J 7 bases; nucleotides not matched to a gene: 12. Germline V lookup: CDR1 SGHRS, CDR2 YFSETQ.

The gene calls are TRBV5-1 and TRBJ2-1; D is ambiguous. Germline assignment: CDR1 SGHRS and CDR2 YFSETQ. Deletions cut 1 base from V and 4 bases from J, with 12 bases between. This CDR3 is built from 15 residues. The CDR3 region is CASSLQPAQYNEQFF. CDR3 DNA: TGCGCCAGCAGCTTGCAACCAGCGCAATACAATGAGCAGTTCTTC.

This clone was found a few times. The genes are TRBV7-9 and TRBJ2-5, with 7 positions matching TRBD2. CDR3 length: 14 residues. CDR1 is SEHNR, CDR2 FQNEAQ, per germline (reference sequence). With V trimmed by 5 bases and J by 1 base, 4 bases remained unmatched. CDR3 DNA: TGTGCCAGCAGCAAAACGGGGGGCCAAGAGACCCAGTACTTC. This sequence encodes CASSKTGGQETQYF.

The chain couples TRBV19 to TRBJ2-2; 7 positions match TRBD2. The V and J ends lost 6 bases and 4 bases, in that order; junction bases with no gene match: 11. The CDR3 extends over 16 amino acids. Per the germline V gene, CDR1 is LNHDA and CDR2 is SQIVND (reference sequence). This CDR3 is CASSSRTSLGTGELFF. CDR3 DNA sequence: TGTGCCAGTAGCTCCCGGACTAGTTTGGGCACCGGGGAGCTGTTTTTT. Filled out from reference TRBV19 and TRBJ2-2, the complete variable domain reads DGGITQSPKYLFRKEGQNVTLSCEQNLNHDAMYWYRQDPGQGLRLIYYSQIVNDFQKGDIAEGYSVSREKKESFPLTVTSAQKNPTAFYLCASSSRTSLGTGELFFGEGSRLTVL.

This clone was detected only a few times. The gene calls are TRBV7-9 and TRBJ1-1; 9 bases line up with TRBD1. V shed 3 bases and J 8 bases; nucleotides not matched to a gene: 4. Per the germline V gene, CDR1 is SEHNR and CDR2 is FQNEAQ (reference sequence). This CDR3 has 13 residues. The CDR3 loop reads CASSFGTGKEAFF. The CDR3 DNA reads TGTGCCAGCAGCTTTGGGACAGGGAAAGAAGCTTTCTTT.

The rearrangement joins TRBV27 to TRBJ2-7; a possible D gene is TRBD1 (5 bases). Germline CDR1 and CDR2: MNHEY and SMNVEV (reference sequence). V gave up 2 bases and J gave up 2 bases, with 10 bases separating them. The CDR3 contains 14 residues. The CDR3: CASSLKGVAYEQYF. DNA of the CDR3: TGTGCCAGCAGTTTAAAAGGGGTGGCCTACGAGCAGTACTTC.